Listed below are T cell receptor beta chains from one sample, sequenced in a study of blood T cell repertoires in COVID-19. This table comes from immunoSEQ multiplex PCR, and its TCRdb copy is limited to in-frame clones, with some not included. The sample holds about 94,000 clones, around 81% seen once. Source material: peripheral blood. These receptors were taken from a man aged 55 to 70 with acute or convalescent COVID-19. Both conserved end residues are part of each CDR3. A D gene is named only where the DNA matches it firmly. Size tells how often a clone was seen (once, few, many) or the class of an expanded clone, and some rows leave it out.

abundance	j_gene	len	v_gene	d_gene	CDR3nt	CDR3aa
-	TRBJ1-1	14	TRBV27	-	TGTGCCAGCAGTTTAAGTACAGCGAACACTGAAGCTTTCTTT	CASSLSTANTEAFF
-	TRBJ2-3	12	TRBV12-3/TRBV12-4	-	TGTGCCAGCAGTTTTGGCCCAGATACGCAGTATTTT	CASSFGPDTQYF
-	TRBJ2-1	16	TRBV24-1	TRBD2	TGTGCCACCAGTGATTCGGGACTAGCGGGGGGAGGTGAGCAGTTCTTC	CATSDSGLAGGGEQFF
-	TRBJ2-7	14	TRBV6-5	TRBD1	TGTGCCAGCAGCCGAAGACAGGGGGCTTACGAGCAGTACTTC	CASSRRQGAYEQYF
-	TRBJ1-2	15	TRBV2	-	TGTGCCAGCAGTGACGCAAAAGGGGCTAACTATGGCTACACCTTC	CASSDAKGANYGYTF
-	TRBJ1-1	16	TRBV19	-	TGTGCCAGTAGTATGGGTCTCAGTGGGGCCTACACTGAAGCTTTCTTT	CASSMGLSGAYTEAFF
-	TRBJ1-6	15	TRBV4-3	-	TGCGCCAGCAGCCAAGTCTCGGTTCGGGGATCACCCCTCCACTTT	CASSQVSVRGSPLHF
-	TRBJ1-1	13	TRBV6-5	-	TGTGCCAGCAGTACCACAGGGTACACTGAAGCTTTCTTT	CASSTTGYTEAFF
-	TRBJ1-6	19	TRBV7-8	TRBD1	TGTGCCAGCAGCTTAGCGACGACAGGGGGAAGGGTTTTTCGATCACCCCTCCACTTT	CASSLATTGGRVFRSPLHF
once	TRBJ2-7	15	TRBV5-6	TRBD1	TGTGCCAGCAGCGCGGACAGGGACAGCTCCTACGAGCAGTACTTC	CASSADRDSSYEQYF
few	TRBJ1-1	14	TRBV6-5	TRBD1	TGTGCCAGCAGTTTACAGGGGGCAGGGACTGAAGCTTTCTTT	CASSLQGAGTEAFF
-	TRBJ1-6	16	TRBV7-9	TRBD1	TGTGCCAGCAGCCCCGGACAGGGGGGACCCAGATCACCCCTCCACTTT	CASSPGQGGPRSPLHF
-	TRBJ1-3	16	TRBV6-6	TRBD1	TGTGCCAGCAGTCCCCGGGACAGGGGTACTGGAAACACCATATATTTT	CASSPRDRGTGNTIYF
-	TRBJ2-1	20	TRBV10-2	TRBD2	TGCGCCAGCAGTCCTCTTGGGGACAGCTGGACTAGCGGAGCTTACAATGAGCAGTTCTTC	CASSPLGDSWTSGAYNEQFF
-	TRBJ1-6	15	TRBV5-1	TRBD1	TGCGCCAGCAGCCCAAGGACAGGGATCGATTCACCCCTCCACTTT	CASSPRTGIDSPLHF
few	TRBJ2-5	15	TRBV5-1	TRBD2	TGCGCCAGCAGCTGGGGACTAGCGGGACAAGAGACCCAGTACTTC	CASSWGLAGQETQYF
-	TRBJ2-7	15	TRBV6-5	TRBD1	TGTGCCAGCAGTTACTCAGGACAGGGAATCTACGAGCAGTACTTC	CASSYSGQGIYEQYF
-	TRBJ2-1	16	TRBV5-1	-	TGCGCCAGCAGCTTGGCGGGGGGCGAGGGGTTGAATGAGCAGTTCTTC	CASSLAGGEGLNEQFF
-	TRBJ2-7	16	TRBV4-2	TRBD2	TGTGCCAGCAGCCAAGCGACTAGCGGGGGTCCATACGAGCAGTACTTC	CASSQATSGGPYEQYF
-	TRBJ2-1	15	TRBV2	TRBD2	TGTGCCACCGAGTCTGAACTAGCGGGGAGGAATGAGCAGTTCTTC	CATESELAGRNEQFF
-	TRBJ1-1	13	TRBV5-4	TRBD1	TGTGCCAGCAGCTTTCAGACAGGGGCTGAAGCTTTCTTT	CASSFQTGAEAFF
-	TRBJ1-2	14	TRBV9	TRBD1	TGTGCCAGCAGCCCTGGGACAGGAGTCTATGGCTACACCTTC	CASSPGTGVYGYTF
-	TRBJ1-5	15	TRBV7-2	TRBD1	TGTGCCAGCAGCTTAGAGGGGGCATATAATCAGCCCCAGCATTTT	CASSLEGAYNQPQHF
few	TRBJ2-1	17	TRBV14	TRBD1	TGTGCCAGCAGCCACAGGACAGGGTCTGTCACCTACAATGAGCAGTTCTTC	CASSHRTGSVTYNEQFF
-	TRBJ1-1	13	TRBV6-5	-	TGTGCCAGCAGTCCGCGGGGGAGCACTGAAGCTTTCTTT	CASSPRGSTEAFF
-	TRBJ2-5	13	TRBV25-1	-	TGTGCCAGCAGTGATGAGGTCCTGGAGACCCAGTACTTC	CASSDEVLETQYF
few	TRBJ1-5	12	TRBV12-3/TRBV12-4	-	TGTGCCAGCAGTTTTAGGGGTCAGCCCCAGCATTTT	CASSFRGQPQHF
-	TRBJ1-3	17	TRBV19	TRBD1	TGTGCCAGTAGTTTGCGGACAGGGGTATTCACTGGAAACACCATATATTTT	CASSLRTGVFTGNTIYF
-	TRBJ1-5	14	TRBV24-1	-	TGTGCCACCAGTGATTTTGGCAGCAATCAGCCCCAGCATTTT	CATSDFGSNQPQHF
-	TRBJ1-6	17	TRBV3-1/TRBV3-2	TRBD1	TGTGCCAGCAGCCAAATGTCCGGGACAGGGACTAATTCACCCCTCCACTTT	CASSQMSGTGTNSPLHF
-	TRBJ2-1	13	TRBV3-1/TRBV3-2	-	TGTGCCAGCAGCCAAGATAACGGGGATGAGCAGTTCTTC	CASSQDNGDEQFF
-	TRBJ2-2	14	TRBV7-9	TRBD1	TGTGCCAGCAGCTTGGGACAGGCCACCGGGGAGCTGTTTTTT	CASSLGQATGELFF
-	TRBJ2-6	17	TRBV5-8	-	TGTGCCAGCAGCTTGGACAAACTATACTCTGGGGCCAACGTCCTGACTTTC	CASSLDKLYSGANVLTF
-	TRBJ1-6	15	TRBV5-1	TRBD1	TGCGCCAGCAGCTTGGGAGGGACAGGGGAATCACCCCTCCACTTT	CASSLGGTGESPLHF
-	TRBJ2-1	16	TRBV19	TRBD2	TGTGCCAGTAGTTTTACTAGCGGGGGGGCCTACAATGAGCAGTTCTTC	CASSFTSGGAYNEQFF
-	TRBJ2-3	14	TRBV11-2	TRBD1	TGTGCCAGCAGCCCGGACAGGAACACAGATACGCAGTATTTT	CASSPDRNTDTQYF
-	TRBJ1-2	13	TRBV12-3/TRBV12-4	-	TGTGCCAGCAGTTTCGGAGAGAACTATGGCTACACCTTC	CASSFGENYGYTF
-	TRBJ1-6	14	TRBV19	-	TGTGCCAGTAGTACGGGACATCATAATTCACCCCTCCACTTT	CASSTGHHNSPLHF
-	TRBJ2-1	13	TRBV19	-	TGTGCCAGTATGGGGGGGGCCTTCAATGAGCAGTTCTTC	CASMGGAFNEQFF
-	TRBJ2-5	13	TRBV6-2/TRBV6-3	-	TGTGCCAGCAGTTACACCTATCAAGAGACCCAGTACTTC	CASSYTYQETQYF
-	TRBJ2-7	14	TRBV5-8	-	TGTGCCAGCAGCTTGAGAGGGTTTTCCTACGAGCAGTACTTC	CASSLRGFSYEQYF
-	TRBJ2-5	12	TRBV30	-	TGTGCCTGGAGACTGGACCAAGAGACCCAGTACTTC	CAWRLDQETQYF
-	TRBJ1-1	13	TRBV15	-	TGTGCCACCAGCAGAAGGAGAGACACTGAAGCTTTCTTT	CATSRRRDTEAFF
-	TRBJ1-2	13	TRBV9	TRBD1	TGTGCCAGCAGCGGGACAGGGGTCTATGGCTACACCTTC	CASSGTGVYGYTF
-	TRBJ2-7	14	TRBV5-5	TRBD1	TGTGCCAGCAGCCCTAGGGACAGGGGCTACGAGCAGTACTTC	CASSPRDRGYEQYF
-	TRBJ1-1	20	TRBV4-1	TRBD1	TGCGCCAGCAGCCAGGCGGCCCGCCTTATCCGGGACAGGGAGAACACTGAAGCTTTCTTT	CASSQAARLIRDRENTEAFF
-	TRBJ1-2	15	TRBV10-3	TRBD1	TGTGCCATCAGTGAGTCGACAGGGGTGCACTATGGCTACACCTTC	CAISESTGVHYGYTF
-	TRBJ2-1	15	TRBV9	TRBD1	TGTGCCAGCAGCGTATCGGACAGGCCATCCAATGAGCAGTTCTTC	CASSVSDRPSNEQFF